This TCR beta chain was observed in a study of blood T cell repertoires in COVID-19. Study-level background: The United States, Italy and Spain provided the acute and convalescent COVID-19 samples. The cDNA or gDNA used as material had been derived from T cells, B-cell-depleted T cells, or PBMCs.

The CDR3 covers 14 residues. Germline CDR1 and CDR2: SGHRS and YFSETQ. Trimming took off 3 bases at V and 1 base at J, with 11 bases between the two ends. In the original processing: It was from reference gene primer amplification that nucleated cell counts were estimated. The repertoire was sequenced with immunoSEQ multiplex PCR; TCRdb's copy has only in-frame clones and lacks some. The V and J calls and clone size were taken over from that table, and D and trimming were inferred from the DNA. Among 200,000 to 300,000 clones listed, roughly 83% were seen once. The J gene is TRBJ2-7, the V gene TRBV5-1; D ambiguous. This TCR derives from a man older than 75 with acute or convalescent COVID-19. What was sequenced was peripheral blood. The CDR3 DNA sequence: TGCGCCAGCAGCTCCGGCCCAGGTTCCTACGAGCAGTACTTC. Translating gives CASSSGPGSYEQYF.